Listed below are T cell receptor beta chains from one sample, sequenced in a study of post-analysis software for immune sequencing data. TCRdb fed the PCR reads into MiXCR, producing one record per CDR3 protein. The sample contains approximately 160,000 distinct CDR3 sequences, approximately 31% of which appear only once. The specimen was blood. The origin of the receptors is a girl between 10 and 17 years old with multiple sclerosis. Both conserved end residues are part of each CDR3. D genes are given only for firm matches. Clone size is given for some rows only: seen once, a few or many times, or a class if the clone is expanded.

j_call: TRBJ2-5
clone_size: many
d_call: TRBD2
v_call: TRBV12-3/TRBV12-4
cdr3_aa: CASSLAGGPGETQYF
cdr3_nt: TGTGCCAGCAGTCTAGCGGGAGGGCCAGGGGAGACCCAGTACTTC

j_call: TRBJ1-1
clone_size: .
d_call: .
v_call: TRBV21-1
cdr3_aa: CASSRRYTEAFF
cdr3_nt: TGTGCCAGCAGCAGACGGTACACTGAAGCTTTCTTT

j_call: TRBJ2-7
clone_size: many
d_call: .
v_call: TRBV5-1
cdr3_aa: CASSLEQGAYEQYF
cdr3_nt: TGCGCCAGCAGCTTGGAGCAGGGTGCCTACGAGCAGTACTTC

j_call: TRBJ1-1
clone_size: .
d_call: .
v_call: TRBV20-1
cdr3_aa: CSASSWGFVGTEAFF
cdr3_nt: TGCAGTGCTAGTTCTTGGGGCTTTGTCGGCACTGAAGCTTTCTTT

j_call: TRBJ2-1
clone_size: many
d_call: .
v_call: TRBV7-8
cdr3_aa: CASNLGTQPHNEQFF
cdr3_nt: TGTGCCAGCAATCTCGGGACACAACCCCACAATGAGCAGTTCTTC

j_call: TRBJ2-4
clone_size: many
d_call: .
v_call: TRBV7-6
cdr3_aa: CASSLAAGDNIQYF
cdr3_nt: TGTGCCAGCAGCTTAGCCGCAGGGGACAACATTCAGTACTTC

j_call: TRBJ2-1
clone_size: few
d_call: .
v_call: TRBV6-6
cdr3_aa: CTSSYSRVYNEQFF
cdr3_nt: TGTACCAGCAGTTACTCAAGAGTCTACAATGAGCAGTTCTTC

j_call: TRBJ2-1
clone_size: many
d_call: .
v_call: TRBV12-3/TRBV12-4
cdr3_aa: CASRSGTYNEQFF
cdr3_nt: TGTGCCAGCAGATCCGGGACTTACAATGAGCAGTTCTTC

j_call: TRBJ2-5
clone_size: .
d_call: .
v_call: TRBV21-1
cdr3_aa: CASGLHQETQYF
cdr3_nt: TGTGCCAGCGGCCTTCACCAAGAGACCCAGTACTTC

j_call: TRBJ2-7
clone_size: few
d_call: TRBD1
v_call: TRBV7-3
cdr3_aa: CASSLGGQGGEQYF
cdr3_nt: TGTGCCAGCAGCTTGGGAGGACAGGGCGGCGAGCAGTACTTC

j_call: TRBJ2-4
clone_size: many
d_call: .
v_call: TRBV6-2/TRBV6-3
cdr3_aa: CASTQRSLLRQYF
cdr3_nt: TGTGCCAGCACCCAAAGGTCCCTACTGAGACAGTACTTC

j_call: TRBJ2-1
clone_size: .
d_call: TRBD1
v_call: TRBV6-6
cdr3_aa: CASSYGQGVGAQFF
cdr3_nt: TGTGCCAGCAGTTACGGCCAGGGGGTAGGAGCGCAGTTCTTC

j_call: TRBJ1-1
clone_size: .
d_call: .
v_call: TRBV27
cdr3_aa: CASSLLGELTEAFF
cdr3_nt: TGTGCCAGCAGTTTATTGGGGGAGTTGACTGAAGCTTTCTTT

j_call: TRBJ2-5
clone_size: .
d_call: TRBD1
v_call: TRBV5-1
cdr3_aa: CASSWGQGRQETQYF
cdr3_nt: TGCGCCAGCAGCTGGGGACAGGGACGCCAAGAGACCCAGTACTTC

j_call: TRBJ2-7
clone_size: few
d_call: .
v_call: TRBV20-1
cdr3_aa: CSARDSRHSYEQYF
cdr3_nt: TGCAGTGCTAGAGATTCGCGACACTCCTACGAGCAGTACTTC

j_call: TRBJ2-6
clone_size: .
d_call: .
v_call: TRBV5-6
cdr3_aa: CASSKEGLAGRSGANVLTF
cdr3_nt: TGTGCCAGCAGCAAGGAAGGACTCGCGGGCCGCTCTGGGGCCAACGTCCTGACTTTC

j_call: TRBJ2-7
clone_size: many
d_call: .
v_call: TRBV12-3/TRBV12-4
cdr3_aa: CASSFMEGLHPYEQYF
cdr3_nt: TGTGCCAGCAGTTTTATGGAAGGCCTTCATCCCTACGAGCAGTACTTC

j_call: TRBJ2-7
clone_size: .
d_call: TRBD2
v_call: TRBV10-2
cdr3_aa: CASKLAGGIDEQYF
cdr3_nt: TGCGCCAGCAAACTAGCGGGAGGGATAGATGAGCAGTACTTC

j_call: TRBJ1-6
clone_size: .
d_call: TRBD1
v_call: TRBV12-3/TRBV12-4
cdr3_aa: CASRGQGAWSPPHF
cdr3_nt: TGTGCCAGCAGGGGACAGGGGGCATGGTCACCCCCCCACTTT

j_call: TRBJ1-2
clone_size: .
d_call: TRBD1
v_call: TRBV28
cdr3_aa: CASSGTGGNRDYGYTF
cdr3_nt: TGTGCCAGCAGTGGGACAGGGGGCAATAGGGACTATGGCTACACCTTC

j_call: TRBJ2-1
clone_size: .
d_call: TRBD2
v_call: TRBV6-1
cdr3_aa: CASRGGVYEQFF
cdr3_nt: TGTGCCAGCAGGGGGGGGGTCTATGAGCAGTTCTTC

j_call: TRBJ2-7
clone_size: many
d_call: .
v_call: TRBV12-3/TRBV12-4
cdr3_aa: CASSSPGRGSYEQYF
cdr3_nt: TGTGCCAGCAGTTCACCCGGCAGGGGTTCCTACGAGCAGTACTTC

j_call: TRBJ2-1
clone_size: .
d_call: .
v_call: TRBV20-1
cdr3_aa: CSAVSNRDVEQFF
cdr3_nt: TGCAGTGCTGTAAGCAACCGGGACGTGGAGCAGTTCTTC

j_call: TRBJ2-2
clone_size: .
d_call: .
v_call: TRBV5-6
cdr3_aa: CASSFRAPGGGGELFF
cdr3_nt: TGTGCCAGCAGCTTTCGCGCGCCCGGGGGCGGCGGGGAGCTGTTTTTT

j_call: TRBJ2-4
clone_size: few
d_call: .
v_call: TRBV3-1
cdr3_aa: CASSQLLTGLSIQYF
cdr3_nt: TGTGCCAGCAGCCAACTCCTAACAGGGCTCAGCATTCAGTACTTC

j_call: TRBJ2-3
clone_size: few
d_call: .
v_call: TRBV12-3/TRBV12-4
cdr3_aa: CASKVFAGTDTQYF
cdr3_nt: TGTGCCAGCAAGGTTTTTGCGGGAACAGATACGCAGTATTTT

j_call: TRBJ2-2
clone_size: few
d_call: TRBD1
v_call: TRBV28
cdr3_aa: CASSRRPRDRGHTGELFF
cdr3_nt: TGTGCCAGCAGCCGAAGGCCCCGGGACAGGGGGCACACCGGGGAGCTGTTTTTT

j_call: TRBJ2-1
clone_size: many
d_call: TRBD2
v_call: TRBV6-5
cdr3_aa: CASRTTSGYNEQFF
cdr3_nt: TGTGCCAGCAGAACGACTAGCGGGTACAATGAGCAGTTCTTC

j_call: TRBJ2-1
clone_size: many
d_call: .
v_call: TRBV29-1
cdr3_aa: CSVDPQGNNNEQFF
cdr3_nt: TGCAGCGTTGACCCCCAGGGAAATAACAATGAGCAGTTCTTC